Shown below are 2 T cell receptor beta chains from a single sample sequenced in a study of blood T cell repertoires in COVID-19. Method: immunoSEQ multiplex PCR; TCRdb's copy keeps in-frame clones and lacks some. The repertoire holds roughly 250,000 clones, with about 85% as singletons. The sequenced sample consisted of peripheral blood. Receptors originate from a man in his 60s who had recovered from COVID-19.

The rearrangement joins TRBV6-5 to TRBJ2-7; possibly TRBD2 for D (6 bases). The germline V gene encodes CDR1 MNHEY and CDR2 SVGAGI. The CDR3 sequence is 15 residues long. V lost 5 bases and J lost 3, with 17 bases in between. The CDR3 sequence is CASSRTWRGVYEQYF. The CDR3 DNA sequence: TGTGCCAGCAGTAGAACGTGGCGGGGAGTCTACGAGCAGTACTTC.

V and J are TRBV11-2 and TRBJ2-1, with D possibly being TRBD1 (6 bases). The V end lost 1 base, the J end lost 7 bases, and 14 bases lay between the germline ends. CDR1 is SGHAT and CDR2 is FQNNGV in the germline V gene. The CDR3 totals 15 residues. In DNA form, the CDR3 reads TGTGCCAGCAGCTTAGGTGGGACACCGGATAATGAGCAGTTCTTC. Protein product: CASSLGGTPDNEQFF. Together with reference TRBV11-2 and TRBJ2-1, the CDR3 gives the full variable domain: EAGVAQSPRYKIIEKRQSVAFWCNPISGHATLYWYQQILGQGPKLLIQFQNNGVVDDSQLPKDRFSAERLKGVDSTLKIQPAKLEDSAVYLCASSLGGTPDNEQFFGPGTRLTVL.